The present TCR beta chain was sequenced within a study of blood T cell repertoires in COVID-19. Study-level background: COVID-19 samples from acute and convalescent phases originated in the United States, Italy and Spain. In each case, the material was cDNA or gDNA derived from T cells, B-cell-depleted T cells, or PBMCs.

Germline values: CDR1 SGHRS, CDR2 YFSETQ. V gave up 4 bases and J gave up 3 bases; unmatched junction bases: 4. The CDR3 covers 16 residues. Authors' data handling: Reference gene primer amplification gave nucleated cell count estimates. Some clones are missing from TCRdb's copy, which holds only in-frame ones; the method was immunoSEQ multiplex PCR. The V and J calls and clone size were taken over from that table, and D and trimming were inferred from the DNA. The sample lists roughly 190,000 clones; about nine tenths were seen once. The origin of this receptor is a man in his thirties or forties with acute or convalescent COVID-19. Sequenced: peripheral blood. The rearrangement links TRBV5-1 to TRBJ2-3, with 14 bases identical to TRBD2. CDR3 in DNA: TGCGCCAGCAGCACCCGACTAGCGGGAGGGACAGATACGCAGTATTTT. Protein sequence: CASSTRLAGGTDTQYF.